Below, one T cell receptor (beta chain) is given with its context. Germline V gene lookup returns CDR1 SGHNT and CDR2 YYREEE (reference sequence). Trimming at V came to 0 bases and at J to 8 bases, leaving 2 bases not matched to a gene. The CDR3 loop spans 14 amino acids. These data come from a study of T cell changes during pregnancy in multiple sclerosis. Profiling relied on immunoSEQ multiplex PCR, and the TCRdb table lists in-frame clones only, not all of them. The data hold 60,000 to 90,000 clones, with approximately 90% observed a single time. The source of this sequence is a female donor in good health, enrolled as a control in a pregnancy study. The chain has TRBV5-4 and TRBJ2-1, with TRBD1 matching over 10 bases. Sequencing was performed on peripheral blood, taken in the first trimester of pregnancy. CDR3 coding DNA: TGTGCCAGCAGCTTGGCCGGACAGGGGGATGAGCAGTTCTTC. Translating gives CASSLAGQGDEQFF. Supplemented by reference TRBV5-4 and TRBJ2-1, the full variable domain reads ETGVTQSPTHLIKTRGQQVTLRCSSQSGHNTVSWYQQALGQGPQFIFQYYREEENGRGNFPPRFSGLQFPNYSSELNVNALELDDSALYLCASSLAGQGDEQFFGPGTRLTVL.